Presented here are 21 T cell receptor beta chains from one specimen sequenced in a study of blood T cell repertoires in COVID-19. Sequencing was performed with immunoSEQ multiplex PCR; in TCRdb, only in-frame clones are kept and a portion is missing. Of 200,000 to 300,000 clones listed, 65% to 85% are singletons. The sequenced material came from peripheral blood. All receptors come from a human donor in a cohort sampled during active COVID-19.

This clone was detected once. The V gene is TRBV9, the J gene TRBJ2-1, with D unclear. The CDR3 has 15 residues. Germline CDR1 and CDR2: SGDLS and YYNGEE. V dropped 3 bases and J dropped 4 bases, with 14 bases sitting between them. The CDR3 nucleotides read TGTGCCAGCAGCGCCGACATGGGTCAGTACAATGAGCAGTTCTTC. Protein: CASSADMGQYNEQFF.

Written as DNA, the CDR3 is TGTGCCAGCAGTCCGCACCAGGCCCAGTACTTC. This codes for CASSPHQAQYF. The chain is built from TRBV12-3 or TRBV12-4 and TRBJ2-5; D not resolved. The ends were cut back, 5 bases at V and 9 bases at J, with 10 bases in the middle. This CDR3 contains 11 residues.

This chain links TRBV2 with TRBJ2-1, with TRBD1 as a possible D gene (6 bases). The CDR3 totals 16 residues. Germline CDR1 and CDR2: SNHLY and FYNNEI. Deletions cut 6 bases from V and 4 bases from J, with 19 bases between. As DNA, the CDR3 is TGTGCCAGCAGGGGGACACCTGTTACAGGATACAATGAGCAGTTCTTC. It translates to CASRGTPVTGYNEQFF.

V gene TRBV5-5 combines with J gene TRBJ2-1, with TRBD2 matching over 8 bases. Trimming at V came to 0 bases and at J to 9 bases, leaving 17 bases not matched to a gene. This CDR3 spans 18 amino acids. Germline V gene lookup returns CDR1 SGHKS and CDR2 YYEKEE (reference sequence). CDR3 DNA sequence: TGTGCCAGCAGCTTGGGGAATTTGTGGACTAGCCTCTTTATTGAGCAGTTCTTC. It yields the protein CASSLGNLWTSLFIEQFF. The variable domain in full, with the rest retrieved from reference TRBV5-5 and TRBJ2-1, is DAGVTQSPTHLIKTRGQQVTLRCSPISGHKSVSWYQQVLGQGPQFIFQYYEKEERGRGNFPDRFSARQFPNYSSELNVNALLLGDSALYLCASSLGNLWTSLFIEQFFGPGTRLTVL.

This clone was observed once. V is TRBV5-6 and J is TRBJ1-5; 10 bases match TRBD1. The trim removed 3 bases at V and 5 bases at J, leaving 2 bases unmatched. The CDR3 spans 14 residues. From germline, CDR1 is SGHDT and CDR2 YYEEEE. This CDR3 reads CASSYGTGDQPQHF. Written as DNA, the CDR3 is TGTGCCAGCAGCTATGGGACAGGGGATCAGCCCCAGCATTTT.

This clone was observed a few times. The V call is TRBV5-1, the J call TRBJ1-6, with a tentative D call TRBD1 (5 bases). The CDR3 is made up of 14 amino acids. V lost 0 bases and J lost 7, with 8 bases in between. Germline CDR1 reads SGHRS; CDR2 reads YFSETQ. This CDR3 is CASSLARENSPLHF. The CDR3 DNA sequence: TGCGCCAGCAGCTTGGCCAGGGAAAATTCACCCCTCCACTTT. The complete variable domain, with remaining parts taken from reference TRBV5-1 and TRBJ1-6, reads KAGVTQTPRYLIKTRGQQVTLSCSPISGHRSVSWYQQTPGQGLQFLFEYFSETQRNKGNFPGRFSGRQFSNSRSEMNVSTLELGDSALYLCASSLARENSPLHFGNGTRLTVT.

V and J are TRBV5-4 and TRBJ1-2; tentatively, D is TRBD1 (6 bases). Germline V gives CDR1 SGHNT, CDR2 YYREEE (reference sequence). The CDR3 sequence is 15 residues long. V was cut by 0 bases and J by 8 bases, with 17 bases left in between. The CDR3 loop reads CASSLGHREGGGYTF. The CDR3, as DNA: TGTGCCAGCAGCTTGGGTCACAGGGAAGGGGGAGGCTACACCTTC.

The chain has TRBV5-6 and TRBJ2-7; the D is unclear. V dropped 2 bases and J dropped 4 bases, with 7 bases sitting between them. This CDR3 region has 12 residues. Germline loops: CDR1 SGHDT, CDR2 YYEEEE. The CDR3 spells CASSFTEYEQYF. CDR3 DNA: TGTGCCAGCAGCTTTACTGAATACGAGCAGTACTTC.

As for this clone: At the DNA level, this CDR3 is encoded by other sequences in the same sample as well. The CDR3 bases are TGTGCCAGCAGTGATAGGGGTAACACTGAAGCTTTCTTT. Protein: CASSDRGNTEAFF. V and J are TRBV6-1 and TRBJ1-1; possible D gene TRBD1, 5 bases. CDR1 and CDR2 (germline): MNHNS, SASEGT. The germline V and J ends were trimmed by 3 bases and 2 bases, with 7 bases remaining between them. The CDR3 is made up of 13 amino acids.

This clone was picked up a small number of times. The chain uses TRBV3-1 (or the pseudogene TRBV3-2) and TRBJ1-5; D may be TRBD1 (5 bases). The CDR3 sequence is 14 residues long. Germline V gives CDR1 LGHDT, CDR2 YNNKEL (reference sequence). The V end was cut by 5 bases, the J end by 5 bases, with 13 bases between. The CDR3 region has the DNA TGTGCCAGCAGCGGGCCGGGGGTTCATCAGCCCCAGCATTTT. Protein product: CASSGPGVHQPQHF.

V usage is TRBV12-5 and J usage is TRBJ2-7; weak D call: TRBD2 (6 bases). Trimming stripped 7 bases from V and 3 bases from J, with 28 bases between. Germline V lookup: CDR1 LGHNT, CDR2 FRNRAP. CDR3 length: 18 residues. The CDR3 protein is CASAHPGGSYPFIYEQYF. In DNA, the CDR3 is TGTGCTAGTGCCCATCCTGGGGGGTCTTACCCCTTTATCTACGAGCAGTACTTC.

V gene TRBV7-9 combines with J gene TRBJ2-7, with 9 bases matching TRBD1. CDR1 is SEHNR and CDR2 is FQNEAQ in the germline V gene (reference sequence). The CDR3 runs to 13 residues. V lost 5 bases and J lost 3; bases outside the gene matches: 2. In DNA form, the CDR3 reads TGTGCCAGCAGCCGGACAGGGGTCTACGAGCAGTACTTC. The encoded protein is CASSRTGVYEQYF.

This sequence joins TRBV18 and TRBJ1-5; TRBD1 might be the D (6 bases). This CDR3 spans 13 amino acids. Per germline, CDR1 KGHSH and CDR2 LQKENI. V was shortened by 3 bases and J by 10 bases, with 13 bases between the two germline ends. CDR3 in DNA: TGTGCCAGCTCACCGGGCAGGGGAAGTCCCCAGCATTTT. Translating gives CASSPGRGSPQHF.

This clone has a single count. The J gene is TRBJ2-1, the V gene TRBV29-1; TRBD1 aligns across 10 bases. Trimming at V came to 5 bases and at J to 5 bases, leaving 9 bases not matched to a gene. The CDR3 contains 15 residues. The germline V gene has CDR1 SQVTM and CDR2 ANQGSEA. The CDR3 loop reads CSVSYGTGANNEQFF. The CDR3 DNA reads as TGCAGCGTTTCCTACGGGACAGGGGCGAACAATGAGCAGTTCTTC.

This clone was counted a single time. This CDR3 is CASSSLTGMNSPLHF. The CDR3 nucleotides read TGTGCCAGCAGCTCCCTCACAGGGATGAATTCACCCCTCCACTTT. The V call is TRBV11-2, the J call TRBJ1-6, with D tentatively TRBD1 (6 bases). The CDR3 loop spans 15 amino acids. V lost 4 bases and J 7 bases, leaving 14 bases between the germline ends. Germline V gene sequence: CDR1 SGHAT, CDR2 FQNNGV.

This chain uses TRBV11-2 with TRBJ2-7; the D gene is possibly TRBD1 (6 bases). The V and J ends lost 4 bases and 4 bases respectively, with 14 bases between them. The CDR3 is made up of 14 amino acids. Germline CDR1 and CDR2: SGHAT and FQNNGV. The CDR3 loop reads CASSSGQGWYEQYF. CDR3 bases: TGTGCCAGCAGCTCAGGGCAGGGGTGGTACGAGCAGTACTTC. The full variable domain, completed using reference TRBV11-2 and TRBJ2-7, is EAGVAQSPRYKIIEKRQSVAFWCNPISGHATLYWYQQILGQGPKLLIQFQNNGVVDDSQLPKDRFSAERLKGVDSTLKIQPAKLEDSAVYLCASSSGQGWYEQYFGPGTRLTVT.

The V and J genes are TRBV18 and TRBJ1-1; D is possibly TRBD1 (5 bases). CDR3 size: 13 residues. V lost 5 bases and J lost 4, with 11 bases in between. Germline V gene sequence: CDR1 KGHSH, CDR2 LQKENI. CDR3 sequence (DNA): TGTGCCAGCTCAACGACAGAGTCCACTGAAGCTTTCTTT. Residues: CASSTTESTEAFF.

The V call is TRBV7-9, the J call TRBJ1-1; no clear D gene. Deletions cut 5 bases from V and 1 base from J, with 8 bases between. Germline CDR1 SEHNR, CDR2 FQNEAQ (reference sequence). The CDR3 runs to 13 residues. The DNA for the CDR3 is TGTGCCAGCAGCCCCGAACAGAACACTGAAGCTTTCTTT. It specifies CASSPEQNTEAFF. The whole variable domain, remainder taken from reference TRBV7-9 and TRBJ1-1, is DTGVSQNPRHKITKRGQNVTFRCDPISEHNRLYWYRQTLGQGPEFLTYFQNEAQLEKSRLLSDRFSAERPKGSFSTLEIQRTEQGDSAMYLCASSPEQNTEAFFGQGTRLTVV.

This clone came up a few times. This chain links TRBV6-5 with TRBJ1-5; D not certain. V shed 10 bases and J shed 3 bases, with 19 bases lying between them. There are 15 residues in the CDR3. Per germline, CDR1 MNHEY and CDR2 SVGAGI. The CDR3 region has the DNA TGTGCCACCCGGAGGGCGGTGGAGCTCAATCAGCCCCAGCATTTT. It is translated as CATRRAVELNQPQHF.

The V call is TRBV9, the J call TRBJ2-3; 7 positions match TRBD2. The CDR3 has 15 residues. Germline loops: CDR1 SGDLS, CDR2 YYNGEE. The junction had 9 bases not matched to a gene; V was cut back by 8 bases and J by 0 bases. The CDR3 DNA reads TGTGCCAGTGTCCCGGGGGGTGCTAGCACAGATACGCAGTATTTT. Residues: CASVPGGASTDTQYF.

This CDR3 is CASSHSGTGTNQPQHF. The CDR3 coding sequence is TGTGCCAGTAGCCACTCCGGGACAGGCACCAATCAGCCCCAGCATTTT. The chain uses TRBV19 and TRBJ1-5; TRBD1 matches at 8 bases. CDR1 is LNHDA and CDR2 is SQIVND in the germline V gene (reference sequence). Trimming removed 6 bases from V and 3 bases from J; junction bases left unmatched: 10. The CDR3 has 16 residues.